Below, one T cell receptor (beta chain) is given with its context. These data originate in a study of blood T cell repertoires in COVID-19. CDR1 is LNHDA, CDR2 SQIVND, per germline (reference sequence). The ends were cut back, 5 bases at V and 3 bases at J, with 7 bases in the middle. This CDR3 contains 12 residues. The assay was immunoSEQ multiplex PCR, and TCRdb's table has in-frame clones only and misses some. Here the sample spans 200,000 to 250,000 clones, around 90% being singletons. Cohorts were based on clinical histories the participants reported. The chain joins TRBV19 to TRBJ1-2; D uncertain. The specimen was PBMCs or T cells enriched from blood (not recorded which). The clonotype was recovered from a man younger than 40 who had recovered from COVID-19. CDR3 sequence: CASSWRHYGYTF. The CDR3 DNA follows: TGTGCCAGTAGTTGGCGGCACTATGGCTACACCTTC.